This T cell receptor (beta chain) was documented in a study of technical replicates of blood from a handful of donors. Generated by immunoSEQ multiplex PCR, the TCRdb table keeps only in-frame clones and is missing some. The sample includes about 70,000 clones, around 97% of them seen just once. CDR1 and CDR2 (germline): LNHNV, YYDKDF (reference sequence). The V end was cut by 3 bases, the J end by 5 bases, with 11 bases between. CDR3 length equals 14 residues. This clone was observed a single time. This TCR was sampled from a human donor in good health. The chain links TRBV15 to TRBJ1-5; no definite D call. The sequenced material came from T cells isolated from PBMCs. CDR3 sequence (DNA): TGTGCCACCAGCAGTTCTTGGACTGATCAGCCCCAGCATTTT. It yields the protein CATSSSWTDQPQHF.